The 10 T cell receptor beta chains presented below share a single source sample, sequenced in a study of vaccination and CD4 T cells after COVID-19. Treatment defined: roughly 10-day PBMC culture with coronavirus spike peptide pools or control peptides (ViraFEST assay). An Oncomine TCR Beta short-read assay was used to sequence the DNA from cultured CD4+ T cells. TCRdb re-analysed the PCR reads in MiXCR, keeping a single row per CDR3 protein. This sample has approximately 3,000 distinct CDR3 sequences, with about three quarters found just once. For these receptors, no antigen is known. Sequencing was done on a sample of CD4+ T cells from blood, cultured in vitro. These receptors were collected from a human donor who had recovered from COVID-19.

For this clonotype: The junction departs from germline at one end; a sequencing error may be responsible. The chain joins TRBV5-1 to TRBJ1-2; D call uncertain. CDR3 length: 13 residues. Germline V gene lookup returns CDR1 SGHRS and CDR2 YFSETQ. Here the CDR3 reads CASSLGEPDGYIF. The CDR3 nucleotides are TGCGCCAGCAGCTTGGGGGAACCAGACGGCTACATCTTC. Together with reference TRBV5-1 and TRBJ1-2, the CDR3 gives the full variable domain: KAGVTQTPRYLIKTRGQQVTLSCSPISGHRSVSWYQQTPGQGLQFLFEYFSETQRNKGNFPGRFSGRQFSNSRSEMNVSTLELGDSALYLCASSLGEPDGYIFGSGTRLTVV.

This sequence joins TRBV20-1 and TRBJ1-1; D unclear. The V end lost 6 bases, the J end lost 0 bases, and 11 bases lay between the germline ends. This CDR3 comprises 13 residues. Germline V gives CDR1 DFQATT, CDR2 SNEGSKA (reference sequence). The CDR3 sequence is CSARPALNTEAFF. The DNA of the CDR3 is TGCAGTGCCCGCCCAGCCTTGAACACTGAAGCTTTCTTT.

In its sample, this clonotype was seen once. The chain links TRBV6-1 to TRBJ2-1; possibly TRBD2 for D (6 bases). CDR1 is MNHNS and CDR2 is SASEGT in the germline V gene. The ends were cut back, 5 bases at V and 8 bases at J, with 16 bases in the middle. The CDR3 totals 14 residues. The CDR3 nucleotides read TGTGCCAGCAGTCCCCGGACTGGAGGGGATGAGCAGTTCTTC. The encoded protein is CASSPRTGGDEQFF.

The gene calls are TRBV6-5 and TRBJ2-3; TRBD1 agrees at 7 bases. The trim removed 2 bases at V and 1 base at J, leaving 6 bases unmatched. CDR1 and CDR2 from the germline V gene are MNHEY and SVGAGI. The CDR3 covers 16 residues. The CDR3 spells CASSYGGTGGTDTQYF. The CDR3 DNA reads as TGTGCCAGCAGTTACGGGGGCACAGGGGGCACAGATACGCAGTATTTT.

This chain uses TRBV2 with TRBJ1-2, with 9 bases lining up with TRBD1. CDR3 length equals 15 residues. The J segment lost 1 base and the V segment lost 8 bases, leaving 8 bases of the junction unmatched. Germline V CDR1 and CDR2: SNHLY, FYNNEI. In nucleotides, the CDR3 is TGTGCCAGCGCTCTCGGGACAGGGAATAACTATGGCTACACCTTC. Its protein product is CASALGTGNNYGYTF.

The V gene is TRBV10-2, the J gene TRBJ1-1; D remains unclear. Trimming took off 4 bases at V and 1 base at J, with 19 bases between the two ends. The length of the CDR3 is 17 residues. CDR1 is WSHSY, CDR2 SAAADI, per germline. CDR3 sequence: CASSVTARAHKNTEAFF. As DNA, the CDR3 is TGCGCCAGCAGTGTTACGGCCCGAGCCCATAAGAACACTGAAGCTTTCTTT.

In DNA form, the CDR3 reads TGTGCCAGCTCACCGAAGGAGGCCGGGGAGCTGTTTTTT. It is translated as CASSPKEAGELFF. V gene TRBV18 combines with J gene TRBJ2-2, with D maybe TRBD2 (5 bases). CDR3 length: 13 residues. Trimming pared 3 bases from V and 6 bases from J, leaving 8 bases between. Germline CDR1 is KGHSH and CDR2 is LQKENI.

V is TRBV7-3 and J is TRBJ2-2, with D uncertain. The CDR3 consists of 12 residues. Trimming removed 6 bases from V and 6 bases from J, with 8 bases in between. CDR1 SGHTA and CDR2 FQGTGA come from the germline V gene. CDR3 sequence reads: CASSRVAGELFF. The CDR3 DNA is TGTGCCAGCAGTCGGGTGGCCGGGGAGCTGTTTTTT.

The rearrangement uses TRBV7-3 and TRBJ1-6, with D maybe TRBD1 (5 bases). CDR1 and CDR2 (germline): SGHTA, FQGTGA. The CDR3 spans 15 residues. V lost 4 bases and J 7 bases, leaving 14 bases between the germline ends. CDR3 sequence reads: CASSSPQDENSPLHF. In nucleotides, the CDR3 is TGTGCCAGCAGCTCCCCACAGGACGAGAATTCACCCCTCCACTTT.

The rearrangement joins TRBV2 to TRBJ1-5; D gene ambiguous. Trimming took 7 bases from V and 1 from J, leaving 8 bases between them. Germline V gene sequence: CDR1 SNHLY, CDR2 FYNNEI. CDR3 length: 13 residues. The CDR3 region has the DNA TGTGCCAGCAACTATGAGAGCAATCAGCCCCAGCATTTT. As protein: CASNYESNQPQHF. The whole variable domain, remainder taken from reference TRBV2 and TRBJ1-5, is EPEVTQTPSHQVTQMGQEVILRCVPISNHLYFYWYRQILGQKVEFLVSFYNNEISEKSEIFDDQFSVERPDGSNFTLKIRSTKLEDSAMYFCASNYESNQPQHFGDGTRLSIL.